This TCR beta chain was identified during a study of vaccination effects on CD4 cells after COVID-19. Assay: immunoSEQ multiplex PCR; the TCRdb copy retains only in-frame clones and omits some. The profile shows some 41,000 clones, roughly four fifths of them singletons. Germline values: CDR1 SGHTA, CDR2 FQGTGA. CDR3 length: 16 amino acids. V lost 3 bases and J 4 bases, leaving 13 bases between the germline ends. CD4+ T cells specific for antigen were expanded with viral peptide pools by the ViraFEST assay before sequencing. Isolation of CD4+ T cells took place after less than twelve days of culture. The healthy vaccine recipients, who had no prior SARS-CoV-2 infection, showed negative nucleocapsid antibodies. Worth noting for this clone: Its cognate antigen is unknown.

The sequencing used CD4+ T cells from PBMCs cultured with SARS-CoV-2 spike peptides, collected before COVID-19 vaccination. The source of this sequence is a human donor who received a COVID-19 vaccine. The chain has TRBV7-3 and TRBJ2-6, with D possibly TRBD2 on 7 matching bases. This CDR3 reads CASSLGGATGANVLTF. The CDR3 coding sequence is TGTGCCAGCAGCTTGGGGGGGGCGACAGGGGCCAACGTCCTGACTTTC.